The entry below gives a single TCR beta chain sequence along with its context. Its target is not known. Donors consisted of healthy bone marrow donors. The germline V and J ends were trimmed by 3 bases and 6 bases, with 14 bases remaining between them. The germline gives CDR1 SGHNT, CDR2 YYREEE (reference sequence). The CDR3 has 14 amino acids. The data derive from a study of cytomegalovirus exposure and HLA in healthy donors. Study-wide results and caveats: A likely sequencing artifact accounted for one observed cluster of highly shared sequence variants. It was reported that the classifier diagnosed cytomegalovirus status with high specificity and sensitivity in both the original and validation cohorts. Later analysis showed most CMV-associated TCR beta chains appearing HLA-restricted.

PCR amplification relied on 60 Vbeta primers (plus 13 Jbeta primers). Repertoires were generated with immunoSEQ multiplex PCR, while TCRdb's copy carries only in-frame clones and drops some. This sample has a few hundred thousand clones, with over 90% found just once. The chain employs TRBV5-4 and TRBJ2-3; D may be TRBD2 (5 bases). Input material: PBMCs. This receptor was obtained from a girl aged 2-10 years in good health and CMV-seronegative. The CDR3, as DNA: TGTGCCAGCAGCTCCTCCCCGGGGTCGGATACGCAGTATTTT. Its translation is CASSSSPGSDTQYF.